These T cell receptor beta chains were read from a single sample in a study of blood T cell repertoires in COVID-19. Profiling relied on immunoSEQ multiplex PCR, and the TCRdb table lists in-frame clones only, not all of them. The data contain roughly 350,000 clones, roughly 89% of them singletons. Sequenced input: peripheral blood. These receptors were collected from a woman under 30 who had recovered from COVID-19. CDR3s include the opening cysteine and the closing phenylalanine or tryptophan. The D gene is left open where the match is weak. Not every row has a clone size; where given, it reads once, few, many or a size class.

>TRBJ2-3|NA|TRBV5-4|NA
TGTGCCAGCAGCCCGGGAGCAGATACGCAGTATTTT
CASSPGADTQYF
>TRBJ1-3|NA|TRBV29-1|NA
TGCAGCGTTGAATGGCAAGACCTAGGGGGCTCTGGAAACACCATATATTTT
CSVEWQDLGGSGNTIYF
>TRBJ2-4|NA|TRBV6-5|TRBD1
TGTGCCAGCAGTTACTCCGGACAGGAAAACATTCAGTACTTC
CASSYSGQENIQYF
>TRBJ1-2|NA|TRBV9|TRBD1
TGTGCCAGCAGCTCCTCTTCCGACAGGGGACACTATGGCTACACCTTC
CASSSSSDRGHYGYTF
>TRBJ2-1|once|TRBV4-3|NA
TGCGCCAGCAGCCAAGACCCCGGGAGATACAATGAGCAGTTCTTC
CASSQDPGRYNEQFF
>TRBJ2-1|NA|TRBV29-1|TRBD2
TGCAGCGTTTGTATAGCGGGAGGGCCCTACCGCTACAATGAGCAGTTCTTC
CSVCIAGGPYRYNEQFF
>TRBJ2-1|NA|TRBV4-3|NA
TGCGCCAGCAGCCAAGACATAAGCGGAGGACGGAATGAGCAGTTCTTC
CASSQDISGGRNEQFF
>TRBJ1-1|NA|TRBV6-5|TRBD1
TGTGCCAGCAGTTTTACCGGGACAGCCACTGAAGCTTTCTTT
CASSFTGTATEAFF
>TRBJ2-1|NA|TRBV11-3|TRBD1
TGTGCCAGCAGCTCCTTGATGGACAGGGGGGAATACAATGAGCAGTTCTTC
CASSSLMDRGEYNEQFF
>TRBJ2-5|NA|TRBV6-2/TRBV6-3|TRBD2
TGTGCCAGCAGCCGGACTAGCGTTGAGACCCAGTACTTC
CASSRTSVETQYF
>TRBJ1-1|NA|TRBV7-2|TRBD1
TGTGCCAGCAGCCCCGGACAGGGGGCGGCTTTCTTT
CASSPGQGAAFF
>TRBJ2-3|NA|TRBV7-8|TRBD2
TGTGCCAGCAGCCCCACGAGCGGGGGCCGCACAGATACGCAGTATTTT
CASSPTSGGRTDTQYF
>TRBJ1-2|NA|TRBV25-1|NA
TGTGCCAGCAGTTCACACGCCCCCAGGGGTAACTATGGCTACACCTTC
CASSSHAPRGNYGYTF
>TRBJ1-2|few|TRBV5-4|TRBD1
TGTGCCAGCAGCTTCGGCTCAGGGGGTCACTATGGCTACACCTTC
CASSFGSGGHYGYTF
>TRBJ2-1|NA|TRBV7-2|TRBD2
TGTGCCAGCAGCTTTTCGGCTAGCGGGAGGGGGACCAATGAGCAGTTCTTC
CASSFSASGRGTNEQFF
>TRBJ2-2|NA|TRBV6-1|NA
TGTGCCAGCAGTGAATATCCTCCAGGGTATGGGACCGGGGAGCTGTTTTTT
CASSEYPPGYGTGELFF
>TRBJ1-4|NA|TRBV9|NA
TGTGCCAGCAGCGTAGAAGCGGAAACATACGGGGAAAAACTGTTTTTT
CASSVEAETYGEKLFF
>TRBJ2-5|NA|TRBV9|TRBD2
TGTGCCAGCAGCTCGATAGCGGGAGTAGAGACCCAGTACTTC
CASSSIAGVETQYF
>TRBJ1-1|NA|TRBV7-2|TRBD1
TGTGCCAGCAGACAACAGGGGACGGGCACTGAAGCTTTCTTT
CASRQQGTGTEAFF
>TRBJ1-1|NA|TRBV19|NA
TGTGCCAGTAGTACTGGTATGGGAGGCAATGCTTTCTTT
CASSTGMGGNAFF
>TRBJ2-1|NA|TRBV10-2|TRBD2
TGCGCCAGCAGTGGGTTAGCGGGAGGGTTGGACAATGAGCAGTTCTTC
CASSGLAGGLDNEQFF
>TRBJ2-5|NA|TRBV13|NA
TGTGCCAGCAGCTTAAGACAGGAGAACCAAGAGACCCAGTACTTC
CASSLRQENQETQYF
>TRBJ1-6|NA|TRBV19|NA
TGTGCCAGATCGGACAGAGATAATTCACCCCTCCACTTT
CARSDRDNSPLHF
>TRBJ2-4|NA|TRBV11-3|NA
TGTGCCAGCAGCCGGCGGGCTACAGGGATGGGGAACATTCAGTACTTC
CASSRRATGMGNIQYF
>TRBJ2-1|NA|TRBV24-1|NA
TGTGCCACCAGTGATTCGTATTATGAGCAGTTCTTC
CATSDSYYEQFF
>TRBJ2-1|NA|TRBV29-1|TRBD2
TGCAGCTGGCGGGCTAGCGGCTACAATGAGCAGTTCTTC
CSWRASGYNEQFF
>TRBJ2-5|NA|TRBV30|NA
TGTGCCTGGAGCCACGAGGGCAGAGAAGAGACCCAGTACTTC
CAWSHEGREETQYF
>TRBJ2-3|NA|TRBV24-1|NA
TGTGCCACCAGTGATTTCCAACCTAACACAGATACGCAGTATTTT
CATSDFQPNTDTQYF
>TRBJ1-1|once|TRBV5-6|NA
TGTGCCAGCAGCTTTGGTTCCAGGCTCACTGAAGCTTTCTTT
CASSFGSRLTEAFF
>TRBJ1-4|NA|TRBV19|TRBD1
TGTGCCAGTAGTTCAACCGGGACAGTAAATGAAAAACTGTTTTTT
CASSSTGTVNEKLFF
>TRBJ2-5|NA|TRBV5-5|NA
TGTGCCAGCAGCCCGTCTCTGCGGGACCAAGAGACCCAGTACTTC
CASSPSLRDQETQYF
>TRBJ2-1|NA|TRBV5-1|NA
TGCGCCAGCAGCTTCACTAGTTTGGATGAGCAGTTCTTC
CASSFTSLDEQFF
>TRBJ2-3|NA|TRBV6-5|NA
TGTGCCAGCAGTTACAGTAATAAGCCAGATACGCAGTATTTT
CASSYSNKPDTQYF
>TRBJ1-5|NA|TRBV19|TRBD1
TGTGCCAGTAGTATCTCCGAAGACAGGGGGTGGAATCAGCCCCAGCATTTT
CASSISEDRGWNQPQHF
>TRBJ1-3|few|TRBV18|TRBD1
TGTGCCAGCTCACCAACAACGATGACAGGGCGAAACACCATATATTTT
CASSPTTMTGRNTIYF
>TRBJ2-1|NA|TRBV13|TRBD2
TGTGCCAGCAGCGCCGGGGCGGGAGCCGCCACCCGATACAATGAGCAGTTCTTC
CASSAGAGAATRYNEQFF
>TRBJ2-3|once|TRBV29-1|TRBD2
TGCAGCGTTGAAAAGGGGCGGGAGGGGGAAAATACGCAGTATTTT
CSVEKGREGENTQYF
>TRBJ2-5|NA|TRBV10-3|TRBD2
TGTGCCATCAGGGGGACTAGCGGGAAAGAGACCCAGTACTTC
CAIRGTSGKETQYF
>TRBJ2-2|NA|TRBV11-2|TRBD1
TGTGCCAGCAGCTTAGTTGGCAGGGGGCGTAATTCCCCATGGCTGTTTTTT
CASSLVGRGRNSPWLFF
>TRBJ1-4|NA|TRBV24-1|TRBD1
TGTGCCACCAGTGATGCCTCCGGGACAGGGTCGGCCACTAATGAAAAACTGTTTTTT
CATSDASGTGSATNEKLFF
>TRBJ2-1|NA|TRBV28|TRBD2
TGTGCCAGCAGTACTAGCGGGAGAGGTACGGGTGAGCAGTTCTTC
CASSTSGRGTGEQFF
>TRBJ2-3|NA|TRBV6-4|NA
TGTGCCAGCAGTGACTCCTTTGCTCGGACAGATACGCAGTATTTT
CASSDSFARTDTQYF
>TRBJ1-4|NA|TRBV11-3|TRBD1
TGTGCCAGCAGCGAAGGTCAGGGGGCCGCTAATGAAAAACTGTTTTTT
CASSEGQGAANEKLFF
>TRBJ1-1|NA|TRBV5-5|TRBD1
TGTGCCAGCAGCAGATGGACAGGGCGGACTGAAGCTTTCTTT
CASSRWTGRTEAFF
>TRBJ2-5|NA|TRBV7-2|TRBD1
TGTGCCAGCAGCTTAGAAGTAGGGGGCGTGGAGACCCAGTACTTC
CASSLEVGGVETQYF
>TRBJ2-2|NA|TRBV5-1|TRBD1
TGCGCCAGCAGTTTAGGACAGGGGGCCCCGGGCACCGGGGAGCTGTTTTTT
CASSLGQGAPGTGELFF
>TRBJ1-2|NA|TRBV2|TRBD1
TGTGCCAGCGGTTTTCCGGGACAGTACTATGGCTACACCTTC
CASGFPGQYYGYTF
>TRBJ2-3|NA|TRBV5-4|NA
TGTGCCAGCAGCTTGGAAGCGGGCGGCACAGATACGCAGTATTTT
CASSLEAGGTDTQYF
>TRBJ2-3|NA|TRBV5-3|TRBD2
TGTGCCAGAAGCAAGGGAGGACTAGCGGGAGAAAGGACAGATACGCAGTATTTT
CARSKGGLAGERTDTQYF
>TRBJ1-2|NA|TRBV7-9|TRBD1
TGTGCCAGCAGCTCCGCCATCACAGGGGTCGGCTATGGCTACACCTTC
CASSSAITGVGYGYTF
>TRBJ1-6|NA|TRBV2|NA
TGTGCCAGCAGTGAACGGGGGCAGCGGGGTAGCTCACCCCTCCACTTT
CASSERGQRGSSPLHF
>TRBJ2-1|NA|TRBV4-3|NA
TGCGCCAGCAGCCAAGAGGGGCCGGGGGTAGGGTACAATGAGCAGTTCTTC
CASSQEGPGVGYNEQFF
>TRBJ1-1|NA|TRBV2|NA
TGTGCCAGGGGGCGGGGGAACACTGAAGCTTTCTTT
CARGRGNTEAFF
>TRBJ1-1|NA|TRBV18|NA
TGTGCCAGCTCACATCCAGATGAAGCTTTCTTT
CASSHPDEAFF
>TRBJ2-5|NA|TRBV25-1|NA
TGTGCCAGCAGTGTAGGACTTGGACAAGAGACCCAGTACTTC
CASSVGLGQETQYF
>TRBJ1-2|NA|TRBV25-1|TRBD1
TGTGCCAGCAGTGGGACAGGGCCCTATGGCTACACCTTC
CASSGTGPYGYTF
>TRBJ2-1|NA|TRBV11-2|NA
TGTGCCAGCAGCTTAGATGCTAGCGCGAATGAGCAGTTCTTC
CASSLDASANEQFF
>TRBJ2-1|NA|TRBV30|NA
TGTGCCTGGAGTGGAGGGGGCTCCTACAATGAGCAGTTCTTC
CAWSGGGSYNEQFF
>TRBJ1-5|NA|TRBV7-2|NA
TGTGCCAGCAGCCCTATCGCCGGCCCTAGGCCCCAGCATTTT
CASSPIAGPRPQHF
>TRBJ2-2|NA|TRBV7-2|NA
TGTGCCAGCAGCCCCGGTGCGGCGGGATTGTCGGCCGGGGAGCTGTTTTTT
CASSPGAAGLSAGELFF